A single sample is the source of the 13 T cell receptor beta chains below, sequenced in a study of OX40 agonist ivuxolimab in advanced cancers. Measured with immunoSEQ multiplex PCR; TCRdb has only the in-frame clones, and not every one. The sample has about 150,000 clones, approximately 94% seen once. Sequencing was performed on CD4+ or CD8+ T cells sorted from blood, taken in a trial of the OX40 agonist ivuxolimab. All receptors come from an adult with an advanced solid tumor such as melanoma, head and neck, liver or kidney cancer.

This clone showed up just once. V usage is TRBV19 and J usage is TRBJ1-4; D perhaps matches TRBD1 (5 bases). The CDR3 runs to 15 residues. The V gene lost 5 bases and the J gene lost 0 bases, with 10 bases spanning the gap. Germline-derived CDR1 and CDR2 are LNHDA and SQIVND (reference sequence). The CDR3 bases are TGTGCCAGTAGTGCGGGACCGTCAACTAATGAAAAACTGTTTTTT. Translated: CASSAGPSTNEKLFF.

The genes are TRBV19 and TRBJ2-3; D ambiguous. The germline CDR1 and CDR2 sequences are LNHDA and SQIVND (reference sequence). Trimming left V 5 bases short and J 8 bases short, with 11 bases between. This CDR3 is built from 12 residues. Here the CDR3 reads CASSPEVGTQYF. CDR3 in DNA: TGTGCCAGTAGTCCGGAAGTGGGTACGCAGTATTTT. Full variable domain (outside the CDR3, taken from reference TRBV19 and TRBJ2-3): DGGITQSPKYLFRKEGQNVTLSCEQNLNHDAMYWYRQDPGQGLRLIYYSQIVNDFQKGDIAEGYSVSREKKESFPLTVTSAQKNPTAFYLCASSPEVGTQYFGPGTRLTVL.

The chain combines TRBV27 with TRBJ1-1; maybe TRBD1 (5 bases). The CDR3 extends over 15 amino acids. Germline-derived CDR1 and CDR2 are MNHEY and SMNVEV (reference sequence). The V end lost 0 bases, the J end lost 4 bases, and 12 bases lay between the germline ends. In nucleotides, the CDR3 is TGTGCCAGCAGTTTATCGCCAGGGTGGGGCACTGAAGCTTTCTTT. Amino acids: CASSLSPGWGTEAFF.

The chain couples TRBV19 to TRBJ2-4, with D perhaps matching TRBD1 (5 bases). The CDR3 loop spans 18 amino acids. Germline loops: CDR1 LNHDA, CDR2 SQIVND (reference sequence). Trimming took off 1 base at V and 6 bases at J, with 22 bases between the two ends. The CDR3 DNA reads TGTGCCAGTAGTATAGTAGGCCAGGGCAAAATGGAACGAAACATTCAGTACTTC. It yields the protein CASSIVGQGKMERNIQYF.

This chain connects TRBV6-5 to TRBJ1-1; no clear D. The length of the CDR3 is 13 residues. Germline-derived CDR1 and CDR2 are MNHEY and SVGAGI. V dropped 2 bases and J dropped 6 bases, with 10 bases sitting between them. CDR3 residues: CASSYGRVAEAFF. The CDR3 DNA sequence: TGTGCCAGCAGTTACGGTAGGGTCGCTGAAGCTTTCTTT.

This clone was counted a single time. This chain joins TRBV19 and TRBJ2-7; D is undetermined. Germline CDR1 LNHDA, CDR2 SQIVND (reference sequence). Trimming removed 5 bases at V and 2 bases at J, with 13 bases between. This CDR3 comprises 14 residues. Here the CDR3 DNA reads TGTGCCAGTAGTTCCCAGACTCCACCCTACGAGCAGTACTTC. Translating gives CASSSQTPPYEQYF.

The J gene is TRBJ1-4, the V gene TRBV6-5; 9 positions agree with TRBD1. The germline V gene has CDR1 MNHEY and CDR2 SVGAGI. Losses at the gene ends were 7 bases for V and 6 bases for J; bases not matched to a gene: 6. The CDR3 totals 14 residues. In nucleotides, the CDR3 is TGTGCCAGCACCAAGGACAGGGGCTATGAAAAACTGTTTTTT. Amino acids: CASTKDRGYEKLFF.

CDR3 sequence reads: CASSKGGGPYNEQFF. CDR3 DNA: TGTGCCAGCAGCAAAGGAGGCGGGCCCTACAATGAGCAGTTCTTC. The chain joins TRBV21-1 to TRBJ2-1; the table assigns TRBD2, which was not confirmed against the DNA. TRBV21-1 is termed a pseudogene. This CDR3 is 15 amino acids long.

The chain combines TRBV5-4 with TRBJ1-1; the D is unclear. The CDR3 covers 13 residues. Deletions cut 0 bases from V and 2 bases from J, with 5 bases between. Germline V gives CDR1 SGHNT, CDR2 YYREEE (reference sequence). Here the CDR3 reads CASSLEANTEAFF. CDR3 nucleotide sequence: TGTGCCAGCAGCTTGGAGGCCAACACTGAAGCTTTCTTT. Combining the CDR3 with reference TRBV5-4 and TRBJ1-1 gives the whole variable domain ETGVTQSPTHLIKTRGQQVTLRCSSQSGHNTVSWYQQALGQGPQFIFQYYREEENGRGNFPPRFSGLQFPNYSSELNVNALELDDSALYLCASSLEANTEAFFGQGTRLTVV.

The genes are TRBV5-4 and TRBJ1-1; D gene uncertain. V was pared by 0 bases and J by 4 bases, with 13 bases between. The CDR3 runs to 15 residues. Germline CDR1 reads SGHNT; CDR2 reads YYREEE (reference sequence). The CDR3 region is CASSLGGIGSTEAFF. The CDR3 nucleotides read TGTGCCAGCAGCTTGGGGGGTATTGGGAGCACTGAAGCTTTCTTT.

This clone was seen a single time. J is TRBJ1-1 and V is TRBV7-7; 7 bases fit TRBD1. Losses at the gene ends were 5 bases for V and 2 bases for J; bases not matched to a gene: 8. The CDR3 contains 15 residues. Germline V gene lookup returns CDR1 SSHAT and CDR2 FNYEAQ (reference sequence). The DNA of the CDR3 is TGTGCCAGCAGCGCGGTGCAGGGGGGCAACACTGAAGCTTTCTTT. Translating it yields CASSAVQGGNTEAFF.

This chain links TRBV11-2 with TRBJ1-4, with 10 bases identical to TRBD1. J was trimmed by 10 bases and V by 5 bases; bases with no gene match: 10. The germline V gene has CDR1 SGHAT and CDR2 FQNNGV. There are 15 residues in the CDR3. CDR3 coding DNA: TGTGCCAGCAGCCCTGACAGGGGGCTTTTCGGAAAACTGTTTTTT. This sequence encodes CASSPDRGLFGKLFF.

The CDR3 DNA reads TGCGCCAGCAGCCAAGATCAAGGGTCCTCTAATGAAAAACTGTTTTTT. This codes for CASSQDQGSSNEKLFF. The genes are TRBV4-1 and TRBJ1-4; D is uncertain. Trimming removed 0 bases from V and 3 bases from J, with 11 bases in between. This CDR3 has 16 residues. Looked up from germline, CDR1 is MGHRA and CDR2 is YSYEKL.